This is a list of T cell receptor beta chains from one sample in a study of shared clonotypes between healthy human individuals. Sequenced by immunoSEQ multiplex PCR; TCRdb stores in-frame clones only, minus some. This sample has hundreds of thousands of clones; about 74% occur once, and the top ten carry roughly 1.7%. The sequenced sample consisted of memory CD4+ T cells sorted from blood. The source is a woman aged 25 to 39 in good health. CDR3s include the opening cysteine and the closing phenylalanine or tryptophan. A D gene is named only where the DNA matches it firmly. Size is omitted from some rows. Given values are once, few, many or a class for expanded clones.

>TRBJ2-7|TRBV10-3|few|-|14
TGTGCCATCAGAAGCATCACGAGGGCCTACGAGCAGTACTTC
CAIRSITRAYEQYF
>TRBJ2-3|TRBV9|-|-|14
TGTGCCAGCAGCGTAGTGGGTAGAGAAGATACGCAGTATTTT
CASSVVGREDTQYF
>TRBJ1-2|TRBV28|-|TRBD1|17
TGTGCCAGCAGTTTAGGTGGGGGACAGGCAGCTAACTATGGCTACACCTTC
CASSLGGGQAANYGYTF
>TRBJ1-3|TRBV4-1|-|-|16
TGCGCCAGCAGCCCCATGGGAGGAAACTCTGGAAACACCATATATTTT
CASSPMGGNSGNTIYF
>TRBJ2-7|TRBV5-1|-|TRBD2|16
TGCGCCAGCAGCACAGCCACCGGGACTAGCAGGTACGAGCAGTACTTC
CASSTATGTSRYEQYF
>TRBJ2-3|TRBV14|-|-|14
TGTGCCAGCAGCCCCCACGGGTGGCTGTTGGCGCAGTATTTT
CASSPHGWLLAQYF
>TRBJ2-2|TRBV19|-|TRBD1|13
TGTGCCAGTAGTGTACAGGGGGCCGGGGAGCTGTTTTTT
CASSVQGAGELFF
>TRBJ2-2|TRBV5-1|few|TRBD1|16
TGCGCCAGCAGCTATGACTGGACAGGGGGCACCGGGGAGCTGTTTTTT
CASSYDWTGGTGELFF
>TRBJ2-5|TRBV28|-|TRBD1|15
TGTGCCAGCAGTCTCCCCGGGACAGCCCAAGAGACCCAGTACTTC
CASSLPGTAQETQYF
>TRBJ2-1|TRBV7-2|few|-|14
TGTGCCAGCAGACTGGCGAGCTCCTACAATGAGCAGTTCTTC
CASRLASSYNEQFF
>TRBJ2-5|TRBV7-8|many|TRBD2|19
TGTGCCAGCAGTCCGGCCGGGACTAGCGGGAGAAGGGTGGGGGAGACCCAGTACTTC
CASSPAGTSGRRVGETQYF
>TRBJ2-2|TRBV10-1|-|-|12
TGCGCCAGCAGTGACCCCCACGGGGAGCTGTTTTTT
CASSDPHGELFF
>TRBJ1-3|TRBV5-1|-|-|15
TGCGCCAGCAGCGGAAGAGGACACTCTGGAAACACCATATATTTT
CASSGRGHSGNTIYF
>TRBJ2-5|TRBV27|-|TRBD1|14
TGTGCCAGCAGTTTTTGGGGACAGCAAGAGACCCAGTACTTC
CASSFWGQQETQYF
>TRBJ1-1|TRBV5-1|-|-|14
TGCGCCAGCAGCTCCGATCGGGTGGCCACTGAAGCTTTCTTT
CASSSDRVATEAFF
>TRBJ2-7|TRBV25-1|-|TRBD2|15
TGTGCCAGCAGTGAATTGGCGGGAGGGAGGAACGAGCAGTACTTC
CASSELAGGRNEQYF
>TRBJ2-3|TRBV6-4|once|TRBD2|15
TGTGCCAGCAGTAACCAAGGCGGGAGCCCAGATACGCAGTATTTT
CASSNQGGSPDTQYF
>TRBJ1-5|TRBV4-2|-|-|13
TGTGCCAGCAGCCAAGATTGGAGTCAGCCCCAGCATTTT
CASSQDWSQPQHF
>TRBJ1-4|TRBV4-1|-|-|16
TGCGCCAGCAGCCCCTATGGCTGGGGCGATGATGAAAAACTGTTTTTT
CASSPYGWGDDEKLFF
>TRBJ1-5|TRBV5-5|-|-|13
TGTGCCAGCAGCTTGTGGAGCAATCAGCCCCAGCATTTT
CASSLWSNQPQHF
>TRBJ1-2|TRBV5-1|-|TRBD1|13
TGCGCCAGCAGCAGGTACAGGGGTTATGGCTACACCTTC
CASSRYRGYGYTF
>TRBJ1-4|TRBV7-8|-|TRBD1|17
TGTGCCAGCAGTGAACGGGACAGGGCGTTAGCTAATGAAAAACTGTTTTTT
CASSERDRALANEKLFF